Listed below are T cell receptor beta chains from one sample, sequenced in a study of T cell repertoires in ileal Crohn's disease. The assay was immunoSEQ multiplex PCR, and TCRdb's table has in-frame clones only and misses some. The table shows 4,000 to 5,000 clones, with just under 75% occurring only once. The sequencing sample was made of ileal tissue. These TCRs come from an adult with Crohn's disease. Each CDR3 is given with its conserved first and last residue. Fields, in order: V gene, CDR3 length, J gene, CDR3 protein.

TRBV5-6	18	TRBJ2-7	CASSFLTSGEGASGEQYF
TRBV10-1	18	TRBJ2-2	CASIRTSGGVLNTGELFF
TRBV30	14	TRBJ1-4	CAWARGQSNEKLFF
TRBV5-4	12	TRBJ2-3	CASSPEADTQYF
TRBV28	13	TRBJ1-5	CASSLKGNQPQHF
TRBV6-1	15	TRBJ1-3	CASSRDRESGNTIYF
TRBV18	13	TRBJ1-2	CASSQGFNYGYTF
TRBV7-2	13	TRBJ2-7	CASSFDSNYEQYF
TRBV5-5	13	TRBJ1-2	CASSLARTDGYTF
TRBV11-2	15	TRBJ1-2	CASSPTWDTNYGYTF
TRBV9	15	TRBJ1-3	CASSVAGTGIHTIYF
TRBV11-2	14	TRBJ2-3	CASSLGGHTDTQYF
TRBV6-1	15	TRBJ2-1	CASSEEVERYNEQFF
TRBV27	18	TRBJ2-2	CASSFRLAGARNTGELFF
TRBV5-6	14	TRBJ2-3	CASSLQGRVDTQYF
TRBV19	13	TRBJ1-2	CASSIDRSYGYTF
TRBV6-4	16	TRBJ2-1	CASSDSTSGGANEQFF
TRBV7-9	16	TRBJ2-7	CASSLPPSTGSYEQYF
TRBV6-5	14	TRBJ2-7	CASTRDGSSYEQYF
TRBV11-2	17	TRBJ1-2	CASSLSPVEGANYGYTF
TRBV12-5	17	TRBJ2-1	CASGLVPWGRGYNEQFF
TRBV9	15	TRBJ1-3	CASSALSGSGNTIYF
TRBV12-2	17	TRBJ1-5	CASRLGRDRGYMQPQHF
TRBV5-1	14	TRBJ1-3	CASSFTGSGNTIYF